The rows below give T cell receptor beta chains drawn from one sample of a study of blood T cell repertoires in COVID-19. Some clones are missing from TCRdb's copy, which holds only in-frame ones; the method was immunoSEQ multiplex PCR. The repertoire holds a few hundred thousand clones, with 87% as singletons. Material for sequencing was PBMCs or T cells enriched from blood (not recorded which). The receptors originated from a woman aged 25 to 39 who had recovered from COVID-19. Each CDR3 is given with its conserved first and last residue. The D gene is left open where the match is weak. Where a row states a size, it is once, few, many or the class of an expanded clone; other rows omit it.

clone_size | d_call | j_call | v_call | cdr3_nt | cdr3_aa
once | - | TRBJ1-5 | TRBV15 | TGTGCCACCAGCCTAGGACAGCACAATCAGCCCCAGCATTTT | CATSLGQHNQPQHF
- | TRBD2 | TRBJ2-7 | TRBV6-1 | TGTGCCAGCAGTGAAGCACGGGGGGCCTACGAGCAGTACTTC | CASSEARGAYEQYF
once | TRBD1 | TRBJ2-1 | TRBV28 | TGTGCCAGCACCCCCCCCGGGACAGGGGGTATTAATGAGCAGTTCTTC | CASTPPGTGGINEQFF
- | - | TRBJ2-7 | TRBV5-5 | TGTGCCAGCAGCGCCAGGGCCCCACTCTACGAGCAGTACTTC | CASSARAPLYEQYF
- | TRBD1 | TRBJ2-3 | TRBV13 | TGTGCCAGCACCTTCAGGGGACAGGGTGTGGATACGCAGTATTTT | CASTFRGQGVDTQYF
- | - | TRBJ2-7 | TRBV11-3 | TGTGCCAGCAGCTTAGATCCGGGGGACGAGCAGTACTTC | CASSLDPGDEQYF
once | - | TRBJ2-3 | TRBV12-2 | TGTGCAAGTCGCTCAGGGGGTAGCACAGATACGCAGTATTTT | CASRSGGSTDTQYF
once | TRBD1 | TRBJ1-1 | TRBV29-1 | TGCAGCGCACAGACAGGGGGGAACACTGAAGCTTTCTTT | CSAQTGGNTEAFF
- | TRBD1 | TRBJ2-7 | TRBV7-2 | TGTGCCAGCAGCTTAGGGGGACAGAGGCCTCAGTACTTC | CASSLGGQRPQYF
- | - | TRBJ1-2 | TRBV28 | TGTGCCAGCAGTGACAGTGACTATGGCTACACCTTC | CASSDSDYGYTF
- | - | TRBJ2-7 | TRBV7-8 | TGTGCCAGCAGCCCAGCCTACGAGCAGTACTTC | CASSPAYEQYF
- | - | TRBJ2-3 | TRBV12-3/TRBV12-4 | TGTGCCAGCAGGGACAGATTCACAGATACGCAGTATTTT | CASRDRFTDTQYF
- | - | TRBJ1-3 | TRBV4-3 | TGCGCCAGCAGCCAACACAGGGCCCCAGGAAACACCATATATTTT | CASSQHRAPGNTIYF
- | - | TRBJ1-4 | TRBV2 | TGTGCCAGCAGTGGTAGCGGGATGGTGGGTGAAAAACTGTTTTTT | CASSGSGMVGEKLFF
once | - | TRBJ1-5 | TRBV19 | TGTGCCAGTAGTATAGCTCCCAGGGGCCCTGAGGGTCGCAATCAGCCCCAGCATTTT | CASSIAPRGPEGRNQPQHF
few | - | TRBJ2-7 | TRBV7-6 | TGTGCCAGCAGCTTAGGGGGACATCCCCACGAGCAGTACTTC | CASSLGGHPHEQYF
- | - | TRBJ1-1 | TRBV3-1/TRBV3-2 | TGTGCCAGCAGCCAAGGAGCTTCGGCGGCCAATGAAGCTTTCTTT | CASSQGASAANEAFF
- | - | TRBJ2-7 | TRBV6-5 | TGTGCCAGCAGGAAGGGGATTTATTCCTACGAGCAGTACTTC | CASRKGIYSYEQYF
- | - | TRBJ2-5 | TRBV30 | TGTGCCTGGAGTCCGGGACATGAAGAGACCCAGTACTTC | CAWSPGHEETQYF
- | - | TRBJ2-5 | TRBV19 | TGTGCCAGTAGGCAGACTACTCAAGAGACCCAGTACTTC | CASRQTTQETQYF
- | TRBD1 | TRBJ2-5 | TRBV10-1 | TGCGCCAGCAGTGAGTGGGACAGGGGGCTTGAGACCCAGTACTTC | CASSEWDRGLETQYF
- | - | TRBJ1-1 | TRBV29-1 | TGCAGCGTTGGTTTCGGGGTGAACACTGAAGCTTTCTTT | CSVGFGVNTEAFF
- | - | TRBJ2-7 | TRBV13 | TGTGCCAGCAGCCTGGAGCACTACGAGCAGTACTTC | CASSLEHYEQYF
- | TRBD1 | TRBJ2-1 | TRBV7-9 | TGTGCCAGTTCGAAGGGGGCTGGAAATGAGCAGTTCTTC | CASSKGAGNEQFF
- | TRBD2 | TRBJ2-7 | TRBV19 | TGTGCCAGTAGTATAGAAGCGGGGTCCTACGAGCAGTACTTC | CASSIEAGSYEQYF
- | - | TRBJ2-5 | TRBV7-9 | TGTGCCAGCAGCTTAGGTGCGGGGCGTGAGACCCAGTACTTC | CASSLGAGRETQYF
- | - | TRBJ2-3 | TRBV5-5 | TGTGCCAGCAGCTTGCTGGACGGGATTAGCACAGATACGCAGTATTTT | CASSLLDGISTDTQYF
once | - | TRBJ1-2 | TRBV29-1 | TGCAGCGTTGAAGCCGGGAGAGGCGGCTACACCTTC | CSVEAGRGGYTF
- | TRBD1 | TRBJ1-1 | TRBV5-1 | TGCGCCAGCAGCCGAGGACAGGGGGCGCAATCTGAAGCTTTCTTT | CASSRGQGAQSEAFF
- | - | TRBJ2-7 | TRBV13 | TGTGCCAGCAGCCGCCTTCAAGGACGGGGCGAGCAGTACTTC | CASSRLQGRGEQYF
- | TRBD2 | TRBJ2-7 | TRBV11-2 | TGTGCCAGCAGCTTAAGGGGAGGGGCTAGCGTCAACTACGAGCAGTACTTC | CASSLRGGASVNYEQYF
- | TRBD1 | TRBJ1-2 | TRBV10-2 | TGCGCCGTCGGACAGGGGATCTATGGCTATGGCTACACCTTC | CAVGQGIYGYGYTF
once | TRBD1 | TRBJ1-2 | TRBV18 | TGTGCCAGCTCACCACTTATCAGGGACAGGTACGACTATGGCTACACCTTC | CASSPLIRDRYDYGYTF
- | - | TRBJ1-6 | TRBV4-1 | TGCGCCAGCAGCCAAGGTGAGGTCTCCTATAATTCACCCCTCCACTTT | CASSQGEVSYNSPLHF
once | - | TRBJ2-5 | TRBV5-8 | TGTGCCAGCAGCTTGGACGACTACCTACAAGAGACCCAGTACTTC | CASSLDDYLQETQYF
- | - | TRBJ1-5 | TRBV3-1/TRBV3-2 | TGTGCCAGCAGCCAAGGCAGGTATAGCAATCAGCCCCAGCATTTT | CASSQGRYSNQPQHF
- | TRBD1 | TRBJ1-2 | TRBV7-6 | TGTGCCAGCAGCTTAGAGACGGCAGGGGGCTATAATGGCTACACCTTC | CASSLETAGGYNGYTF
- | - | TRBJ1-1 | TRBV14 | TGTGCCAGCAGCCTCCTGAAGGCAGGTGAAGCTTTCTTT | CASSLLKAGEAFF
- | - | TRBJ2-2 | TRBV7-2 | TGTGCCAGCAGCTTAGGCAGGGCGGACACCGGGGAGCTGTTTTTT | CASSLGRADTGELFF
- | TRBD1 | TRBJ1-1 | TRBV16 | TGTGCCAGCAGCCCCTTAGGGGGACAGGGGACGTCCGGAGAAGCTTTCTTT | CASSPLGGQGTSGEAFF
few | - | TRBJ1-4 | TRBV7-8 | TGTGCCAGCAGCTTAAGGGAGCAGGGGTTGGGGACTAATGAAAAACTGTTTTTT | CASSLREQGLGTNEKLFF